This is a list of T cell receptor beta chains from one sample in a study of cytomegalovirus exposure and HLA in healthy donors. Method: immunoSEQ multiplex PCR; TCRdb's copy keeps in-frame clones and lacks some. The profile shows 270,000 or so clones, over 90% of them singletons. The material sequenced was PBMCs. These receptors originate from a girl aged 2 to 10 in good health and CMV-seronegative. Each CDR3 is given with its conserved first and last residue. The D gene is left open where the match is weak. Clone size is stated in some rows and not others, as once, few, many or a class when expanded.

V,J,D,size,DNA,CDR3
TRBV25-1,TRBJ2-2,TRBD2,NA,TGTGCCAGCAGTGAAGAGGCTAGCGGGAACACCGGGGAGCTGTTTTTT,CASSEEASGNTGELFF
TRBV28,TRBJ2-5,NA,NA,TGTGCCAGCAGTATCAACGAACAGGGTTGGGAACAGACCCAGTACTTC,CASSINEQGWEQTQYF
TRBV11-2,TRBJ2-2,NA,few,TGTGCCAGCAGCTTAGATATTCCAGGTCGGACCGGGGAGCTGTTTTTT,CASSLDIPGRTGELFF
TRBV6-1,TRBJ2-7,NA,NA,TGTGCCAGCAGTGAAGGTGGCGGCCAGAGAGTGTGGCGGGGAGGCTACGAGCAGTACTTC,CASSEGGGQRVWRGGYEQYF
TRBV5-4,TRBJ1-2,NA,NA,TGTGCCAGCAGCTTGGGCGACGGGGGATTGGGCTACACCTTC,CASSLGDGGLGYTF
TRBV4-2,TRBJ2-1,TRBD1,NA,TGTGCCAGCAGCCAAGTCCCCTCCGACAGGGGAAGGTACAATGAGCAGTTCTTC,CASSQVPSDRGRYNEQFF
TRBV19,TRBJ1-3,TRBD1,NA,TGTGCCACCATGACAGGGGCCTTAAGCTCTGGAAACACCATATATTTT,CATMTGALSSGNTIYF
TRBV6-6,TRBJ1-2,TRBD1,NA,TGTGCCACCAACCGGGACAGGGGGGTGGGTGGCTACACCTTC,CATNRDRGVGGYTF
TRBV30,TRBJ1-2,NA,NA,TGTGCCTGGAGGGCGGCAGGGTTAGGCTATGGCTACACCTTC,CAWRAAGLGYGYTF
TRBV10-3,TRBJ2-1,TRBD2,NA,TGTGCCATCAGTGAGCTACTAGCGGGAGATGTCCATGAGCAGTTCTTC,CAISELLAGDVHEQFF
TRBV5-1,TRBJ2-2,TRBD2,once,TGCGCCAGCAGCTTTTTAGCGGGAGGTTCTCCCGGGGAGCTGTTTTTT,CASSFLAGGSPGELFF
TRBV6-5,TRBJ1-4,NA,NA,TGTGCCAGCAGTCCACAGGGTGAAAAACTGTTTTTT,CASSPQGEKLFF
TRBV7-9,TRBJ1-5,TRBD1,NA,TGTGCCAGCAGCTCCGGGACAGTGCACCAGCCCCAGCATTTT,CASSSGTVHQPQHF
TRBV9,TRBJ2-2,NA,NA,TGTGCCAGCAGCGTAGGACTAGTCATTGACACCGGGGAGCTGTTTTTT,CASSVGLVIDTGELFF
TRBV9,TRBJ1-4,TRBD1,NA,TGTGCCAGCAGCGTAGCGGGACAGAGATATGAAAAACTGTTTTTT,CASSVAGQRYEKLFF
TRBV7-6,TRBJ2-5,TRBD1,NA,TGTGCCAGCAGCTCGGGACAGGGGCCCTTCCAAGAGACCCAGTACTTC,CASSSGQGPFQETQYF
TRBV7-9,TRBJ2-5,NA,NA,TGTGCCAGCAGCTCTCCGGACTTGCCCGAGACCCAGTACTTC,CASSSPDLPETQYF
TRBV5-6,TRBJ2-7,NA,NA,TGTGCCAGCAGCTTGCCCGGGTTTAGCTCCTACGAGCAGTACTTC,CASSLPGFSSYEQYF
TRBV7-6,TRBJ2-5,TRBD1,once,TGTGCAACAGGGGAAGAGACCCAGTACTTC,CATGEETQYF
TRBV19,TRBJ1-3,NA,NA,TGTGCCAGTAGTATTTTTATGACAGGACGTCTCTCTGGAAACACCATATATTTT,CASSIFMTGRLSGNTIYF
TRBV10-1,TRBJ2-3,TRBD1,NA,TGCGCCAGCAGTGAGTCCGGACAGGGGATCGGGACAGATACGCAGTATTTT,CASSESGQGIGTDTQYF
TRBV5-1,TRBJ1-4,NA,NA,TGCGCCAGCAGCTTGACAGTAACTAATGAAAAACTGTTTTTT,CASSLTVTNEKLFF
TRBV5-6,TRBJ2-1,NA,NA,TGTGCCAGCAGCCCTGGGGGAGCGGGTGAGCAGTTCTTC,CASSPGGAGEQFF
TRBV5-1,TRBJ2-1,TRBD2,NA,TGCGCCAGCAGCTTTAGCGGGGGGGTCAATGAGCAGTTCTTC,CASSFSGGVNEQFF
TRBV19,TRBJ1-2,TRBD1,NA,TGTGCCAGTAGTAACAGGGGGCAGGGAGGCTACGCCTTC,CASSNRGQGGYAF
TRBV30,TRBJ2-7,TRBD2,NA,TGTGCCTGGAGTCCCTTCCGGACTAGCGGGAGCCCCCCCCGCGAGCAGTACTTC,CAWSPFRTSGSPPREQYF
TRBV7-9,TRBJ2-7,TRBD2,NA,TGTTCCAGCAGCCATAGCGGGACTGGGTACGAGCAGTACTTC,CSSSHSGTGYEQYF
TRBV9,TRBJ2-5,TRBD2,NA,TGTGCCAGCAGCGTAGAGGGGGGACTAGCGGGGAAAGAGACCCAGTACTTC,CASSVEGGLAGKETQYF
TRBV19,TRBJ2-1,NA,NA,TGTGCCAGTAGTATTGGGCCGGCGGGGTCTGGTGAGCAGTTCTTC,CASSIGPAGSGEQFF
TRBV9,TRBJ2-1,TRBD1,NA,TGTGCCAGCAGCGGGGACAGGGTGAATTATGAGCAGTTCTTC,CASSGDRVNYEQFF
TRBV11-3,TRBJ2-4,TRBD1,NA,TGTGCCAGCAGCCCCGGGACAGGGACGGCCAAAAACATTCAGTACTTC,CASSPGTGTAKNIQYF
TRBV5-1,TRBJ2-1,TRBD2,NA,TGCGCCAGCAGCTTGGAGCTAGCGGGAGGGAATGAGCAGTTCTTC,CASSLELAGGNEQFF
TRBV18,TRBJ2-3,NA,NA,TGTGCCAGCTCGACGGGCAGGGCAAGGGGAACAGATACGCAGTATTTT,CASSTGRARGTDTQYF
TRBV7-6,TRBJ1-1,NA,NA,TGTGCCAGCAGCTCATACAGGGTTGGGACTGAAGCTTTCTTT,CASSSYRVGTEAFF
TRBV5-4,TRBJ2-7,NA,NA,TGTGCCAGCAGCTTGGAAGGTACTAGGTTGGAGCAGTACTTC,CASSLEGTRLEQYF
TRBV6-6,TRBJ1-4,TRBD1,NA,TGTGCCAGCAGTGACAGGGTTGCAACTAATGAAAAACTGTTTTTT,CASSDRVATNEKLFF
TRBV2,TRBJ2-5,NA,NA,TGTGCCAGCAGGAGCGGCGGATACTTCCAAGAGACCCAGTACTTC,CASRSGGYFQETQYF
TRBV27,TRBJ2-7,TRBD2,NA,TGTGCCAGCAGTACATTAGCGGGGGGGAGCTCCTACGAGCAGTACTTC,CASSTLAGGSSYEQYF
TRBV2,TRBJ2-5,NA,NA,TGTGCCAGGGGGGGACAGCAAGAGACCCGGTACTTC,CARGGQQETRYF
TRBV5-1,TRBJ2-1,TRBD2,NA,TGCGCCAGCGGCCACCTTCCGAGCGGGACCCCGAGCAATGAGCAGTTCTTC,CASGHLPSGTPSNEQFF